The 22 T cell receptor beta chains in this list originate from one sample, sequenced in a study of OX40 agonist ivuxolimab in advanced cancers. The protocol was immunoSEQ multiplex PCR, while the TCRdb copy is restricted to in-frame clones and leaves out a portion. The sample has roughly 70,000 clones; around 93% are singletons. The source material was CD4+ or CD8+ T cells sorted from blood, sampled in a trial of the OX40 agonist ivuxolimab. These receptor sequences come from an adult with an advanced solid tumor such as melanoma, head and neck, liver or kidney cancer.

The chain is built from TRBV18 and TRBJ2-3, with 13 bases that match TRBD2. This CDR3 has 15 amino acids. Losses at the gene ends were 2 bases for V and 7 bases for J; bases not matched to a gene: 3. From germline, CDR1 is KGHSH and CDR2 LQKENI. The CDR3 sequence: CASSPWTSGSYTQYF. DNA for the CDR3: TGTGCCAGCTCACCATGGACTAGCGGGAGCTATACGCAGTATTTT.

The chain employs TRBV28 and TRBJ1-1; a weak D match, TRBD1 (6 bases). V lost 6 bases, J lost 5 bases, and 16 bases lay in between. This CDR3 spans 14 amino acids. From germline, CDR1 is MDHEN and CDR2 SYDVKM. The DNA for the CDR3 is TGTGCCAGCAGGCTTCTGGGGGGCTTTACTGAAGCTTTCTTT. Amino acid sequence: CASRLLGGFTEAFF. Full variable domain (rest looked up from reference TRBV28 and TRBJ1-1): DVKVTQSSRYLVKRTGEKVFLECVQDMDHENMFWYRQDPGLGLRLIYFSYDVKMKEKGDIPEGYSVSREKKERFSLILESASTNQTSMYLCASRLLGGFTEAFFGQGTRLTVV.

This clone has only one observation. V usage is TRBV4-1 and J usage is TRBJ1-4, with D unresolved. Trimming removed 4 bases from V and 6 bases from J, with 15 bases in between. The germline V gene has CDR1 MGHRA and CDR2 YSYEKL. The CDR3 has 15 amino acids. The CDR3 protein is CASSPNPAFDEKLFF. For the CDR3, the DNA is TGCGCCAGCAGCCCAAACCCGGCCTTCGATGAAAAACTGTTTTTT.

This rearrangement joins TRBV5-1 to TRBJ2-2; 10 positions agree with TRBD2. Trimming took 2 bases from V and 0 from J; bases not matched to a gene: 10. From germline, CDR1 is SGHRS and CDR2 YFSETQ. The length of the CDR3 is 19 residues. CDR3 amino acids: CASSFFPSGSPSNTGELFF. CDR3 DNA: TGCGCCAGCAGCTTTTTCCCTAGCGGGAGCCCCTCGAACACCGGGGAGCTGTTTTTT.

This sequence joins TRBV6-5 and TRBJ1-2, with 8 bases identical to TRBD1. Germline V gene sequence: CDR1 MNHEY, CDR2 SVGAGI. The junction had 6 bases not matched to a gene; V was cut back by 2 bases and J by 4 bases. This CDR3 is 15 amino acids long. CDR3 sequence (DNA): TGTGCCAGCAGTTACGCAGGGGGCTACTCCTATGGCTACACCTTC. This codes for CASSYAGGYSYGYTF.

The rearrangement links TRBV7-8 to TRBJ1-1; D may be TRBD1 (5 bases). The CDR3 runs to 16 residues. CDR1 is SGHVS, CDR2 FQNEAQ, per germline. V was cut by 7 bases and J by 1 base, with 19 bases left in between. In DNA, the CDR3 is TGTGCCAGCACCCTAGGTTCGGGACTGTCGAACACTGAAGCTTTCTTT. Translating it yields CASTLGSGLSNTEAFF.

This chain uses TRBV5-1 with TRBJ1-3; D not resolved. With 5 bases removed from V and 2 bases from J, the gap between germline ends came to 14 bases. Germline lookup yields CDR1 SGHRS and CDR2 YFSETQ. The CDR3 consists of 15 residues. CDR3 sequence reads: CASSRTAFAGNTIYF. The CDR3 coding sequence is TGCGCCAGCAGTCGTACAGCGTTTGCTGGAAACACCATATATTTT.

The V and J genes are TRBV9 and TRBJ2-1; D is unclear. Trimming pared 0 bases from V and 0 bases from J, leaving 7 bases between. The CDR3 runs to 15 residues. CDR1 is SGDLS, CDR2 YYNGEE, per germline. CDR3 sequence reads: CASSVDGPSYNEQFF. In nucleotides, the CDR3 is TGTGCCAGCAGCGTAGACGGGCCCTCCTACAATGAGCAGTTCTTC.

This chain uses TRBV28 with TRBJ2-7; possible D gene TRBD2, 5 bases. Germline V gene sequence: CDR1 MDHEN, CDR2 SYDVKM. The V gene lost 2 bases and the J gene lost 2 bases, with 13 bases spanning the gap. The CDR3 is 15 amino acids. CDR3 nucleotide sequence: TGTGCCAGCAGTTTAACTGCCAGCGGTCCCTACGAGCAGTACTTC. It yields the protein CASSLTASGPYEQYF.

The chain has TRBV7-2 and TRBJ2-1, with D uncertain. With 5 bases removed from V and 6 bases from J, the gap between germline ends came to 17 bases. There are 15 residues in the CDR3. Germline CDR1 reads SGHTA; CDR2 reads FQGNSA. The CDR3 DNA follows: TGTGCCAGCAGCCCCCGCCCTCTTGTGGGCAATGAGCAGTTCTTC. Translated, it gives CASSPRPLVGNEQFF.

This clone was found a few times. V and J are TRBV5-1 and TRBJ1-2; 10 positions match TRBD1. In germline, CDR1 is SGHRS, CDR2 YFSETQ. The CDR3 loop spans 16 amino acids. V trimming: 4 bases; J trimming: 0 bases; junction bases outside the gene matches: 6. This CDR3 reads CASSRTGGTTNYGYTF. Here the CDR3 DNA reads TGCGCCAGCAGCCGGACAGGGGGGACAACTAACTATGGCTACACCTTC.

The chain links TRBV5-6 to TRBJ2-3; TRBD2 agrees at 7 bases. The CDR3 is made up of 16 amino acids. Germline-derived CDR1 and CDR2 are SGHDT and YYEEEE. The J segment lost 2 bases and the V segment lost 0 bases, leaving 6 bases of the junction unmatched. Here the CDR3 DNA reads TGTGCCAGCAGCTTGGATCCTAGCGGCCTCACAGATACGCAGTATTTT. Encoded protein: CASSLDPSGLTDTQYF.

The genes are TRBV7-9 and TRBJ2-7, with D unclear. Trimming removed 1 base at V and 5 bases at J, with 3 bases between. CDR3 length equals 11 residues. CDR1 is SEHNR, CDR2 FQNEAQ, per germline (reference sequence). The CDR3 reads CASSLVDEQYF. In nucleotides, the CDR3 is TGTGCCAGCAGCTTAGTGGACGAGCAGTACTTC.

The chain joins TRBV28 to TRBJ2-7; TRBD1 aligns across 9 bases. Germline V gene data show CDR1 as MDHEN and CDR2 as SYDVKM. CDR3 length: 15 amino acids. The V segment lost 4 bases and the J segment 3 bases; nucleotides outside the gene matches: 7. The CDR3 region has the DNA TGTGCCAGCAGTTCCGGACAGGGGCAAAACTACGAGCAGTACTTC. Its translation: CASSSGQGQNYEQYF. The variable domain in full, with the rest retrieved from reference TRBV28 and TRBJ2-7, is DVKVTQSSRYLVKRTGEKVFLECVQDMDHENMFWYRQDPGLGLRLIYFSYDVKMKEKGDIPEGYSVSREKKERFSLILESASTNQTSMYLCASSSGQGQNYEQYFGPGTRLTVT.

This rearrangement joins TRBV5-6 to TRBJ2-3; TRBD1 aligns across 7 bases. The CDR3 sequence is 17 residues long. V gave up 1 base and J gave up 8 bases; unmatched junction bases: 16. Germline CDR1 and CDR2: SGHDT and YYEEEE. This CDR3 reads CASSLYRDSPLLGTQYF. CDR3 sequence (DNA): TGTGCCAGCAGCTTGTACCGGGACAGCCCGTTATTGGGTACGCAGTATTTT.

The chain uses TRBV28 and TRBJ2-7; D possibly corresponds to TRBD1 (5 bases). The CDR3 extends over 12 amino acids. The germline V gene encodes CDR1 MDHEN and CDR2 SYDVKM. V was cut by 6 bases and J by 5 bases, with 11 bases left in between. The CDR3 region is CASSPGPHEQYF. The DNA of the CDR3 is TGTGCCAGCAGCCCAGGGCCCCACGAGCAGTACTTC. Full variable domain (rest looked up from reference TRBV28 and TRBJ2-7): DVKVTQSSRYLVKRTGEKVFLECVQDMDHENMFWYRQDPGLGLRLIYFSYDVKMKEKGDIPEGYSVSREKKERFSLILESASTNQTSMYLCASSPGPHEQYFGPGTRLTVT.

This chain links TRBV19 with TRBJ1-5, with D possibly being TRBD1 (5 bases). The V gene lost 5 bases and the J gene lost 1 base, with 12 bases spanning the gap. Germline V gene sequence: CDR1 LNHDA, CDR2 SQIVND (reference sequence). CDR3 length equals 15 residues. The CDR3 is CASSLGQLSNQPQHF. In DNA, the CDR3 is TGTGCCAGTAGTTTAGGACAACTAAGCAATCAGCCCCAGCATTTT.

The chain carries TRBV9 and TRBJ2-3; D not certain. The CDR3 has 16 residues. The germline V and J ends were trimmed by 4 bases and 2 bases, with 17 bases remaining between them. From germline, CDR1 is SGDLS and CDR2 YYNGEE. DNA of the CDR3: TGTGCCAGCAGCCGTCTCGGGTGGGAACTCACAGATACGCAGTATTTT. It codes for CASSRLGWELTDTQYF.

This chain links TRBV19 with TRBJ2-5; TRBD2 agrees at 11 bases. J gave up 5 bases and V 3 bases, and 11 bases lay outside the gene matches. The CDR3 consists of 17 residues. CDR1 is LNHDA and CDR2 is SQIVND in the germline V gene (reference sequence). CDR3 protein: CASSMSVLAGGGETQYF. The CDR3 DNA reads as TGTGCCAGTAGTATGTCAGTCCTAGCGGGAGGCGGGGAGACCCAGTACTTC.

The DNA of the CDR3 is TGTGCCAGCAAGGGGGCGGGAGGGCAAACGGATGGCTACACCTTC. Its protein is CASKGAGGQTDGYTF. The rearrangement links TRBV6-6 to TRBJ1-2, with 7 bases fitting TRBD1. Germline CDR1 is MNHNY and CDR2 is SVGAGI (reference sequence). The CDR3 has 15 residues. The J segment lost 6 bases and the V segment lost 7 bases, leaving 14 bases of the junction unmatched.

This sequence joins TRBV13 and TRBJ2-5; D gene uncertain. V was trimmed by 4 bases and J by 2 bases, leaving 14 bases between them. Germline-derived CDR1 and CDR2 are PRHDT and FYEKMQ (reference sequence). CDR3 length: 15 residues. In DNA form, the CDR3 reads TGTGCCAGCAGCTCCATCCCGGGCCCGCAAGAGACCCAGTACTTC. Amino acid sequence: CASSSIPGPQETQYF.

This clone has a single count. V usage is TRBV10-1 and J usage is TRBJ2-7, with TRBD1 matching over 10 bases. The CDR3 contains 16 residues. Germline CDR1 and CDR2: WNHNN and SYGVQD (reference sequence). V lost 5 bases and J lost 5; bases outside the gene matches: 12. The CDR3 loop reads CASSPTRTGGNHEQYF. CDR3 in DNA: TGCGCCAGCAGTCCAACCCGGACAGGGGGGAACCACGAGCAGTACTTC.